This TCR beta chain originates from a study of blood T cell repertoires in COVID-19. The overall study: The samples span acute and convalescent COVID-19 from the United States, Italy and Spain. Nucleic acid was either cDNA or gDNA, and it came from T cells, B-cell-depleted T cells, or PBMCs.

TCRdb keeps only in-frame clones here, not all; method: immunoSEQ multiplex PCR. The table lists around 270,000 clones, roughly 89% of them singletons. The clonotype was recovered from a woman in her thirties or forties who had recovered from COVID-19. Sequencing input: peripheral blood.

In DNA form, the CDR3 reads TGTGCTAGTGCCTTCGCAGGCCAGCCCCAGCATTTT. Translated: CASAFAGQPQHF. The chain has TRBV12-5 and TRBJ1-5; D is unclear. V lost 7 bases and J 7 bases, leaving 11 bases between the germline ends. The CDR3 loop spans 12 amino acids. From germline, CDR1 is LGHNT and CDR2 FRNRAP.